Shown below are 21 T cell receptor beta chains from a single sample sequenced in a study of blood T cell repertoires in COVID-19 (dated by TCRdb to the early 2020s). The library was made by the immunoSEQ multiplex PCR assay. TCRdb took this table from immuneACCESS and kept in-frame rearrangements with V and J called. Such tables lack part of the clones; where checked against another copy, unresolved V genes explain under half of the gap, and the rest is unexplained. The sample table lists tens of thousands of clones, 80% to 90% of them with a count of one. The ten largest clones add up to roughly 2.6% of the sample. Sequencing input: peripheral blood. Receptor source: a middle-aged man with COVID-19, enrolled during active disease.

The chain couples TRBV15 to TRBJ2-1, with D tentatively TRBD2 (5 bases). CDR3 size: 14 residues. Trimming took 1 base from V and 8 from J, leaving 12 bases between them. The germline V gene encodes CDR1 LNHNV and CDR2 YYDKDF (reference sequence). The CDR3 nucleotides are TGTGCCACCAGCAGAGGGGCTAGCCGCGATGAGCAGTTCTTC. Its protein is CATSRGASRDEQFF. The full variable domain, rest sourced from reference TRBV15 and TRBJ2-1, is DAMVIQNPRYQVTQFGKPVTLSCSQTLNHNVMYWYQQKSSQAPKLLFHYYDKDFNNEADTPDNFQSRRPNTSFCFLDIRSPGLGDTAMYLCATSRGASRDEQFFGPGTRLTVL.

The V gene is TRBV27, the J gene TRBJ1-1; maybe TRBD1 (6 bases). The V gene's germline CDR1 is MNHEY and CDR2 SMNVEV (reference sequence). This CDR3 has 15 amino acids. V lost 3 bases to trimming and J lost 2 bases, with 13 bases between them. The DNA of the CDR3 is TGTGCCAGCAGTTTCCTGACAGGATTTAACACTGAAGCTTTCTTT. It encodes CASSFLTGFNTEAFF.

The V gene is TRBV3-1 (or the pseudogene TRBV3-2), the J gene TRBJ2-1; the match to TRBD2 covers 7 bases. The CDR3 contains 16 residues. CDR1 is LGHDT, CDR2 YNNKEL, per germline (reference sequence). V was pared by 1 base and J by 5 bases, with 8 bases of the junction left unmatched. CDR3 sequence (DNA): TGTGCCAGCAGCCAAGCGGTTCGGGGAGGGAACAATGAGCAGTTCTTC. Encoded protein: CASSQAVRGGNNEQFF.

The genes are TRBV6-1 and TRBJ2-7, with no clear D. The CDR3 extends over 13 amino acids. Trimming shortened V by 1 base and J by 3 bases, and 7 bases separated the two germline ends. From germline, CDR1 is MNHNS and CDR2 SASEGT. The CDR3 DNA is TGTGCCAGCAGTGAAGGACTTCTCTACGAGCAGTACTTC. It encodes CASSEGLLYEQYF.

The chain links TRBV4-3 to TRBJ2-7, with 7 bases that match TRBD2. The CDR3 consists of 18 residues. CDR1 and CDR2 (germline): LGHNA, YSLEER. Trimming removed 0 bases from V and 3 bases from J; junction bases left unmatched: 14. DNA for the CDR3: TGCGCCAGCAGCCAAGATCCCCTTATGAGGGGAGGGGTCTACGAGCAGTACTTC. Translation: CASSQDPLMRGGVYEQYF.

The chain has TRBV5-4 and TRBJ1-6; tentatively, D is TRBD1 (6 bases). Germline values: CDR1 SGHNT, CDR2 YYREEE (reference sequence). The V and J ends lost 4 bases and 7 bases respectively, with 21 bases between them. This CDR3 region has 17 residues. The CDR3 DNA sequence: TGTGCCAGCAGCCTCTTACCCCGCGTGGGGGCGAATTCACCCCTCCACTTT. This codes for CASSLLPRVGANSPLHF.

The chain uses TRBV29-1 and TRBJ1-1, with TRBD1 matching 10 bases. The germline gives CDR1 SQVTM, CDR2 ANQGSEA. CDR3 size: 13 residues. The V and J ends lost 4 bases and 5 bases, in that order; junction bases with no gene match: 4. CDR3 DNA sequence: TGCAGCGTTGGACAGGGGGCGTTTACTGAAGCTTTCTTT. This sequence encodes CSVGQGAFTEAFF.

The J gene is TRBJ1-4, the V gene TRBV7-2, with TRBD1 matching 10 bases. The germline V gene encodes CDR1 SGHTA and CDR2 FQGNSA. This CDR3 is 17 amino acids long. V lost 4 bases, J lost 8 bases, and 13 bases stayed unmatched. The CDR3 region is CASSSPGTGVMDEKLFF. The CDR3 coding sequence is TGTGCCAGCAGCTCACCCGGGACAGGGGTGATGGACGAAAAACTGTTTTTT.

The V and J genes are TRBV4-2 and TRBJ2-2; D possibly corresponds to TRBD2 (6 bases). V lost 0 bases, J lost 0 bases, and 11 bases lay in between. The CDR3 loop spans 17 amino acids. Germline CDR1 is LGHNA and CDR2 is YNFKEQ. CDR3 in amino acids: CASSQEWSGPNTGELFF. For the CDR3, the DNA is TGTGCCAGCAGCCAAGAATGGAGCGGGCCGAACACCGGGGAGCTGTTTTTT.

This clone was seen just once. The chain joins TRBV7-8 to TRBJ1-1, with D perhaps TRBD1 (6 bases). CDR1 and CDR2 from the germline V gene are SGHVS and FQNEAQ. This CDR3 region has 16 residues. With 7 bases removed from V and 0 bases from J, the gap between germline ends came to 18 bases. The CDR3 loop is CASTWLGAGLNTEAFF. The CDR3 nucleotides read TGTGCCAGCACCTGGTTGGGGGCCGGGTTGAACACTGAAGCTTTCTTT.

The chain has TRBV19 and TRBJ1-6; tentatively, D is TRBD1 (6 bases). This CDR3 has 17 residues. Germline V gives CDR1 LNHDA, CDR2 SQIVND (reference sequence). V shed 5 bases and J shed 9 bases, with 23 bases lying between them. In DNA form, the CDR3 reads TGTGCCAGTAGTTCGACAGGCATCGGTAGTTCAGGTTCACCCCTCCACTTT. Amino acid sequence: CASSSTGIGSSGSPLHF.

The chain carries TRBV6-1 and TRBJ2-3; a possible D gene is TRBD2 (5 bases). Germline-derived CDR1 and CDR2 are MNHNS and SASEGT. The CDR3 has 14 residues. V lost 7 bases, J lost 2 bases, and 13 bases lay in between. The CDR3 region has the DNA TGTGCCAGCAAGATCGGACTGTACACAGATACGCAGTATTTT. Translated: CASKIGLYTDTQYF.

This chain joins TRBV3-1 (or the pseudogene TRBV3-2) and TRBJ1-3; D unclear. V gave up 5 bases and J gave up 3 bases, with 2 bases separating them. The CDR3 is 11 residues long. Germline loops: CDR1 LGHDT, CDR2 YNNKEL (reference sequence). The CDR3 nucleotides are TGTGCCAGCAGCTATGGAAACACCATATATTTT. It is translated as CASSYGNTIYF.

For the CDR3, the DNA is TGTGCCAGCAGATCTCACTCAGGGGTTTTCTACGAGCAGTACTTC. The encoded protein is CASRSHSGVFYEQYF. The V and J genes are TRBV27 and TRBJ2-7, with D perhaps TRBD1 (6 bases). There are 15 residues in the CDR3. CDR1 and CDR2 from the germline V gene are MNHEY and SMNVEV (reference sequence). V lost 6 bases, J lost 3 bases, and 18 bases lay in between.

The chain is built from TRBV5-1 and TRBJ2-1; the D gene could be TRBD1 or TRBD2 (6 bases each). Per germline, CDR1 SGHRS and CDR2 YFSETQ. V dropped 4 bases and J dropped 4 bases, with 12 bases sitting between them. The CDR3 is made up of 14 amino acids. The CDR3 nucleotides read TGCGCCAGCAGCCTGGGGGGCCTTTACAATGAGCAGTTCTTC. This sequence encodes CASSLGGLYNEQFF.

The chain couples TRBV27 to TRBJ2-7, with 9 bases lining up with TRBD1. Trimming at V came to 2 bases and at J to 2 bases, leaving 10 bases not matched to a gene. This CDR3 spans 17 amino acids. The germline V gene encodes CDR1 MNHEY and CDR2 SMNVEV (reference sequence). The CDR3, as DNA: TGTGCCAGCAGTTTAAGATGGACCGGGACAGGGACCTACGAGCAGTACTTC. This translates into CASSLRWTGTGTYEQYF.

The chain links TRBV7-9 to TRBJ2-5; 10 bases are a match to TRBD2. The germline V gene encodes CDR1 SEHNR and CDR2 FQNEAQ (reference sequence). The V and J ends lost 5 bases and 2 bases, in that order; junction bases with no gene match: 5. CDR3 size: 15 residues. The CDR3 coding sequence is TGTGCCAGCAGCCACCCAGCGGGGGGGCAAGAGACCCAGTACTTC. It codes for CASSHPAGGQETQYF.

This clone is a singleton in its sample. The chain joins TRBV7-3 to TRBJ1-2; 10 bases map to TRBD1. Germline values: CDR1 SGHTA, CDR2 FQGTGA. Losses at the gene ends were 4 bases for V and 5 bases for J; bases not matched to a gene: 13. The CDR3 extends over 17 amino acids. The CDR3: CASSWGGGTGDRYGYTF. DNA of the CDR3: TGTGCCAGCAGCTGGGGAGGCGGGACAGGGGATCGGTATGGCTACACCTTC.

The V and J genes are TRBV3-1 (or the pseudogene TRBV3-2) and TRBJ2-5, with 9 bases aligning to TRBD2. Losses at the gene ends were 6 bases for V and 5 bases for J; bases not matched to a gene: 7. The length of the CDR3 is 14 residues. CDR1 is LGHDT and CDR2 is YNNKEL in the germline V gene (reference sequence). DNA of the CDR3: TGTGCCAGCAGATTCAGCGGGGGGATGGAGACCCAGTACTTC. It translates to CASRFSGGMETQYF.

This clone was seen once. The chain couples TRBV6-4 to TRBJ1-5, with TRBD1 matching over 10 bases. With V trimmed by 6 bases and J by 9 bases, 11 bases remained unmatched. CDR3 length: 15 residues. Germline CDR1 is MRHNA and CDR2 is SNTAGT. The CDR3 DNA reads as TGTGCCAGCAGGGGGACAGGGGCAGGCCCCGGGCCCCAGCATTTT. It encodes CASRGTGAGPGPQHF.

The CDR3 bases are TGTGCCAGCAGCCTTCAGGGGCATAATTCACCCCTCCACTTT. It yields the protein CASSLQGHNSPLHF. The chain uses TRBV5-6 and TRBJ1-6; a possible D gene is TRBD1 (6 bases). CDR3 size: 14 residues. Trimming removed 4 bases at V and 5 bases at J, with 10 bases between. Germline CDR1 SGHDT, CDR2 YYEEEE.